Described below is a single T cell receptor beta chain sequence and its context. V gave up 0 bases and J gave up 4 bases, with 7 bases separating them. The CDR3 length is 13 residues. Germline CDR1 and CDR2: SGHNT and YYREEE (reference sequence). The data derive from a study of blood T cell repertoires in COVID-19. Whole-study context: Collection of acute and convalescent COVID-19 samples took place in the United States, Italy and Spain.

Libraries were prepared by immunoSEQ multiplex PCR; TCRdb keeps only in-frame clonotypes and omits some of them. The sample has roughly 55,000 clones, roughly 80% seen once. The chain recombines TRBV5-4 with TRBJ1-2; D is ambiguous. The sequencing input was peripheral blood. This TCR derives from a human donor in a cohort sampled during active COVID-19. The DNA for the CDR3 is TGTGCCAGCAGCTTGGACGGTACCTATGGCTACACCTTC. This sequence encodes CASSLDGTYGYTF.